The entry below gives a single T cell receptor beta chain sequence along with its context. As originally analysed: Amplification from reference gene primers served as the basis for estimated nucleated cell counts. Clones were read by immunoSEQ multiplex PCR, and TCRdb kept only the in-frame ones, dropping some. Clone size and the V and J calls come from that table; the DNA yielded D and trimming. Here the sample spans about 280,000 clones, 70% to 90% being singletons. CDR1 SNHLY and CDR2 FYNNEI come from the germline V gene. With 7 bases removed from V and 1 base from J, the gap between germline ends came to 16 bases. This CDR3 is 15 amino acids long. This entry is derived from a study of blood T cell repertoires in COVID-19. Study information: Samples taken during acute and convalescent COVID-19 were collected in the United States, Italy and Spain. Sources were T cells, B-cell-depleted T cells, or PBMCs; the material itself was cDNA or gDNA.

The chain has TRBV2 and TRBJ1-1, with a possible D match to TRBD1 (5 bases). This TCR derives from a man younger than 35 with active or convalescent COVID-19. The sequenced material came from peripheral blood. CDR3 residues: CASTKRGGSNTEAFF. The CDR3 nucleotides are TGTGCCAGCACCAAACGGGGGGGTTCGAACACTGAAGCTTTCTTT.